This record looks at one T cell receptor (beta chain) sequence and its context. Repertoires were generated with immunoSEQ multiplex PCR, while TCRdb's copy carries only in-frame clones and drops some. This table holds approximately 94,000 clones, approximately 93% found once. These data belong to a study of siplizumab effects on memory and regulatory T cells. This CDR3 region has 15 residues. The germline gives CDR1 SEHNR, CDR2 FQNEAQ (reference sequence). Losses at the gene ends were 5 bases for V and 4 bases for J; bases not matched to a gene: 5. This chain links TRBV7-9 with TRBJ2-1; 10 bases match TRBD1. The TCR was taken from a human donor in good health. Sequenced: CD8+ T cells sorted from blood. The CDR3 is CASSIGTGDYNEQFF. For the CDR3, the DNA is TGTGCCAGCAGCATCGGGACAGGGGATTACAATGAGCAGTTCTTC.